The 26 T cell receptor beta chains below were found in one sample sequenced in a study of blood T cells in healthy people across ages. Combining a sample-barcoded 5' primer with a J-beta primer mix, a second PCR ran for about 6 to 12 cycles. TCRdb ran MiXCR on the 5' RACE reads and lists one entry per CDR3 protein. The sample records under 1,100,000 distinct CDR3 sequences, 20% to 25% being singletons. This sample also belongs to another study, concerning T cells of mothers and their children.

Source material: blood. The receptors were sampled from a girl aged 2 to 10 in good health.

The sample holds a few counts of this clonotype. The chain joins TRBV25-1 to TRBJ2-1, with 9 bases fitting TRBD1. V gave up 8 bases and J gave up 5 bases; unmatched junction bases: 4. The germline V gene encodes CDR1 MGHDK and CDR2 SYGVNS. This CDR3 has 13 amino acids. In DNA, the CDR3 is TGTGCCAGCGGGGACAGGGCCGACAATGAGCAGTTCTTC. This codes for CASGDRADNEQFF.

This clonotype occurred a few times. Here the CDR3 omits its conserved ending phenylalanine or tryptophan, so a read error is the likely source. The chain uses TRBV7-6 and TRBJ1-1; tentative D call: TRBD1 (6 bases). The V end lost 2 bases, the J end lost 1 base, and 17 bases lay between the germline ends. CDR3 size: 17 residues. Germline V gene sequence: CDR1 SGHVS, CDR2 FNYEAQ. CDR3 sequence (DNA): TGTGCCAGCAGCTTACTGACACAGGGCTACGGGAACACTGAAGCTTTCCTT. Protein: CASSLLTQGYGNTEAFL.

CDR3 sequence (DNA): TGTGCCAGCAGTGACACCGGGACCGGCTCCTACAATGAGCAGTTCTTC. Amino acid sequence: CASSDTGTGSYNEQFF. The chain employs TRBV6-1 and TRBJ2-1; D is possibly TRBD1 or TRBD2 (5 bases each). V was trimmed by 3 bases and J by 0 bases, leaving 12 bases between them. CDR3 length: 16 amino acids. CDR1 is MNHNS and CDR2 is SASEGT in the germline V gene.

The chain employs TRBV25-1 and TRBJ1-1; no firm D call. The CDR3 has 15 residues. V lost 3 bases and J lost 1, with 12 bases in between. Per the germline V gene, CDR1 is MGHDK and CDR2 is SYGVNS. Written as DNA, the CDR3 is TGTGCCAGCAGTGAGTATGGAGGGCCGAACACTGAAGCTTTCTTT. This sequence encodes CASSEYGGPNTEAFF.

The rearrangement joins TRBV7-2 to TRBJ2-5; TRBD1 matches at 7 bases. This CDR3 comprises 14 residues. V lost 5 bases and J lost 4; bases outside the gene matches: 7. Germline CDR1 and CDR2: SGHTA and FQGNSA. Here the CDR3 reads CASSTRDRLETQYF. The CDR3 DNA reads as TGTGCCAGCAGCACCCGGGACAGACTAGAGACCCAGTACTTC.

There are a few counts of this clonotype. The conserved final phenylalanine or tryptophan is absent from the CDR3, which likely points to a read error. The V call is TRBV29-1, the J call TRBJ2-3; D is ambiguous. Germline V CDR1 and CDR2: SQVTM, ANQGSEA. This CDR3 is built from 12 residues. V was trimmed by 3 bases and J by 4 bases, leaving 8 bases between them. CDR3 loop: CSVDLRPDTQYL. The CDR3 bases are TGCAGCGTTGACCTAAGACCAGATACGCAGTATCTT.

The V and J genes are TRBV10-3 and TRBJ2-6; no clear D gene. V lost 5 bases and J 0 bases, leaving 17 bases between the germline ends. Germline assignment: CDR1 ENHRY and CDR2 SYGVKD. This CDR3 spans 18 amino acids. DNA of the CDR3: TGTGCCATCAGTACGCCAATTGGATTTTCCTCTGGGGCCAACGTCCTGACTTTC. It codes for CAISTPIGFSSGANVLTF.

The chain employs TRBV7-2 and TRBJ2-5; D may correspond to TRBD1 or TRBD2 (6 bases each). The J call may be in error: the DNA end matches TRBJ2-7 better. This CDR3 contains 14 residues. Germline CDR1 is SGHTA and CDR2 is FQGNSA. The CDR3 DNA is TGTGCCAGCAGCTTAGAAAGACTAGGGGGCGAGCAGTACTTC. As protein: CASSLERLGGEQYF.

The table lists this clonotype with a few counts. The chain uses TRBV12-3 or TRBV12-4 and TRBJ1-3; 9 bases match TRBD1. The CDR3 totals 15 residues. V shed 4 bases and J 4 bases; nucleotides not matched to a gene: 5. CDR3 region: CASSYTGGPGNTIYF. CDR3 coding DNA: TGTGCCAGCAGTTACACAGGGGGCCCGGGAAACACCATATATTTT.

The chain recombines TRBV12-3 or TRBV12-4 with TRBJ1-1; TRBD1 aligns across 7 bases. The trim removed 9 bases at V and 4 bases at J, leaving 5 bases unmatched. CDR3 size: 12 residues. The DNA for the CDR3 is TGTGCCAGTACAGGGGCTGGCACTGAAGCTTTCTTT. Its translation: CASTGAGTEAFF.

Only a few counts were recorded for this clonotype. This sequence joins TRBV6-5 and TRBJ2-7; TRBD1 or TRBD2 may be the D gene (6 bases each). This CDR3 is built from 15 residues. V was pared by 2 bases and J by 0 bases, with 11 bases between. Germline assignment: CDR1 MNHEY and CDR2 SVGAGI. The DNA for the CDR3 is TGTGCCAGCAGTTACGTAGCGGACAGCTCCTACGAGCAGTACTTC. It translates to CASSYVADSSYEQYF.

This clonotype appeared a few times. The chain combines TRBV19 with TRBJ2-1; TRBD2 matches 8 bases. The CDR3 runs 13 residues. Germline V gene data show CDR1 as LNHDA and CDR2 as SQIVND (reference sequence). The trim removed 7 bases at V and 10 bases at J, leaving 9 bases unmatched. The CDR3 DNA reads as TGTGCCAGTAACCCGGGGGGGCCCGTCGAGCAGTTCTTC. Residues: CASNPGGPVEQFF.

This sequence joins TRBV9 and TRBJ2-3; perhaps D is TRBD1 or TRBD2 (5 bases each). This CDR3 is 15 amino acids long. Germline loops: CDR1 SGDLS, CDR2 YYNGEE. The V and J ends lost 2 bases and 4 bases respectively, with 14 bases between them. CDR3 sequence reads: CASSVLEGYSDTQYF. CDR3 in DNA: TGTGCCAGCAGCGTTCTAGAGGGGTACTCAGATACGCAGTATTTT. Combining the CDR3 with reference TRBV9 and TRBJ2-3 gives the whole variable domain DSGVTQTPKHLITATGQRVTLRCSPRSGDLSVYWYQQSLDQGLQFLIQYYNGEERAKGNILERFSAQQFPDLHSELNLSSLELGDSALYFCASSVLEGYSDTQYFGPGTRLTVL.

The J gene is TRBJ1-6, the V gene TRBV2, with D uncertain. Germline loops: CDR1 SNHLY, CDR2 FYNNEI. The CDR3 covers 15 residues. V shed 2 bases and J shed 3 bases, with 8 bases lying between them. CDR3 nucleotides: TGTGCCAGCAGTGAACGAGCGGGCTATAATTCACCCCTCCACTTT. Encoded protein: CASSERAGYNSPLHF.

The CDR3 DNA is TGTGCCAGCACCTCGTTCGCTTACGAGCAGTACTTC. It specifies CASTSFAYEQYF. V is TRBV28 and J is TRBJ2-7; D is unresolved. V lost 7 bases, J lost 4 bases, and 11 bases lay in between. Germline V CDR1 and CDR2: MDHEN, SYDVKM. The CDR3 extends over 12 amino acids. Full variable domain (remainder filled in from reference TRBV28 and TRBJ2-7): DVKVTQSSRYLVKRTGEKVFLECVQDMDHENMFWYRQDPGLGLRLIYFSYDVKMKEKGDIPEGYSVSREKKERFSLILESASTNQTSMYLCASTSFAYEQYFGPGTRLTVT.

The rearrangement uses TRBV5-1 and TRBJ2-1; D remains unclear. V lost 7 bases and J 7 bases, leaving 12 bases between the germline ends. Germline V CDR1 and CDR2: SGHRS, YFSETQ. The CDR3 is made up of 12 amino acids. Here the CDR3 reads CASGLNGNEQFF. Written as DNA, the CDR3 is TGCGCCAGCGGGTTGAATGGGAATGAGCAGTTCTTC.

V and J are TRBV6-1 and TRBJ2-7; perhaps TRBD2 as D (7 bases). The CDR3 consists of 14 residues. Germline V CDR1 and CDR2: MNHNS, SASEGT. Trimming cost V 7 bases and J 3 bases, with 16 bases left between them. The CDR3 DNA reads as TGTGCCAGCATAAAAAGAGGGGGGGTCTACGAGCAGTACTTC. It yields the protein CASIKRGGVYEQYF.

This clonotype occurred a few times. The chain couples TRBV5-8 to TRBJ1-6; D is ambiguous. Trimming removed 1 base from V and 3 bases from J, with 8 bases in between. The germline V gene has CDR1 SGHTS and CDR2 YDEGEE. The CDR3 is 15 residues long. In DNA, the CDR3 is TGTGCCAGCAGCTTGTACAGAAGCTATAATTCACCCCTCCACTTT. Translating it yields CASSLYRSYNSPLHF.

This clonotype was seen a handful of times. This chain uses TRBV24-1 with TRBJ2-7, with TRBD2 matching over 7 bases. CDR1 and CDR2 from the germline V gene are KGHDR and SFDVKD. The CDR3 extends over 16 amino acids. Trimming at V came to 4 bases and at J to 2 bases, leaving 10 bases not matched to a gene. The CDR3 region is CATSDPGTIRPYEQYF. The CDR3, as DNA: TGTGCCACCAGTGACCCCGGGACTATACGACCCTACGAGCAGTACTTC.

This clonotype was counted once. V is TRBV7-2 and J is TRBJ2-7, with D perhaps matching TRBD2 (7 bases). From germline, CDR1 is SGHTA and CDR2 FQGNSA. The ends were cut back, 5 bases at V and 0 bases at J, with 20 bases in the middle. The CDR3 spans 17 residues. The CDR3 is CASSRTTRGGASYEQYF. In nucleotides, the CDR3 is TGTGCCAGCAGCCGAACAACTCGAGGGGGGGCCTCCTACGAGCAGTACTTC.

This clonotype came up a few times. One end of the junction fails to match germline, which may point to a read error. The V and J genes are TRBV6-6 and TRBJ1-5, with D tentatively TRBD1 (6 bases). Germline V lookup: CDR1 MNHNY, CDR2 SVGAGI (reference sequence). The CDR3 length is 14 residues. CDR3 region: CASTYRGGYQPQHF. For the CDR3, the DNA is TGTGCCAGCACTTACCGAGGGGGTTATCAGCCCCAGCATTTT.

This clonotype was counted many times. The chain recombines TRBV6-4 with TRBJ2-3, with TRBD1 matching over 8 bases. Per the germline V gene, CDR1 is MRHNA and CDR2 is SNTAGT. Unmatched junction bases numbered 3, after V lost 0 bases and J lost 1 base. The CDR3 covers 16 residues. In DNA, the CDR3 is TGTGCCAGCAGTGACTCAGTGACAGGGGGCACAGATACGCAGTATTTT. Translating gives CASSDSVTGGTDTQYF.

CDR3 DNA: TGTGCCAGCAGCTTAGGTGTTTTTCCCGGCAGCCCCGTGACCCAGTACTTC. Protein product: CASSLGVFPGSPVTQYF. The chain links TRBV7-2 to TRBJ2-5; D call uncertain. This CDR3 comprises 17 residues. Germline V gene data show CDR1 as SGHTA and CDR2 as FQGNSA. V lost 1 base, J lost 7 bases, and 22 bases lay in between.

This chain uses TRBV27 with TRBJ1-1, with 7 bases fitting TRBD1. The CDR3 contains 15 residues. J gave up 1 base and V 5 bases, and 7 bases lay outside the gene matches. The germline V gene encodes CDR1 MNHEY and CDR2 SMNVEV (reference sequence). The CDR3 region has the DNA TGTGCCAGCAGTAGTTGGGACAGCCAGAACACTGAAGCTTTCTTT. It codes for CASSSWDSQNTEAFF.

V usage is TRBV7-8 and J usage is TRBJ1-4, with D perhaps TRBD1 (5 bases). The CDR3 sequence is 15 residues long. Trimming cost V 5 bases and J 8 bases, with 18 bases left between them. Germline-derived CDR1 and CDR2 are SGHVS and FQNEAQ. CDR3 nucleotide sequence: TGTGCCAGCAGCGCACCTGGCGCACCAGGGGAAAAACTGTTTTTT. Translating gives CASSAPGAPGEKLFF.

V gene TRBV6-2 or TRBV6-3 combines with J gene TRBJ2-1; possibly TRBD1 for D (6 bases). TRBJ2-5 matches the DNA end more closely, so the J call is doubtful. The germline CDR1 and CDR2 sequences are MNHEY and SVGEGT. This CDR3 spans 14 amino acids. The CDR3: CASSYFDRRETQYF. The DNA of the CDR3 is TGTGCCAGCAGTTACTTCGACAGGAGAGAGACCCAGTACTTC.